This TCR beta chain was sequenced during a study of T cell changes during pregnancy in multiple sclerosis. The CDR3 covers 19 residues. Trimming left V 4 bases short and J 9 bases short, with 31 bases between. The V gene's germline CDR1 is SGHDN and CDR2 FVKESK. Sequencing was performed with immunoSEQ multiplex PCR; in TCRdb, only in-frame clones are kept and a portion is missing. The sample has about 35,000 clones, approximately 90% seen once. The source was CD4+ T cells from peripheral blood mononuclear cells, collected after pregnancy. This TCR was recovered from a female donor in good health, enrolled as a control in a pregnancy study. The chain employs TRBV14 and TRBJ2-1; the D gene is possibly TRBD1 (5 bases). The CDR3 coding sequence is TGTGCCAGCAGCCCCACAGGCTGGGGTCGGGCCCCCGTCCAGGGTGAGCAGTTCTTC. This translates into CASSPTGWGRAPVQGEQFF.